This is a list of T cell receptor beta chains from one sample in a study of PD-1 blockade in classical Hodgkin lymphoma. Method: immunoSEQ multiplex PCR; TCRdb's copy keeps in-frame clones and lacks some. The table shows some 93,000 clones, with around nine tenths occurring only once. The material sequenced was peripheral blood mononuclear cells (PBMCs), taken at baseline. The receptor source for this set is a human donor with classical Hodgkin lymphoma. The CDR3 runs from the conserved cysteine through the conserved F or W. D genes are given only for firm matches. A row's size may be missing; if present it is once, few, many or a size class.

D	size	V	J	DNA	CDR3
.	.	TRBV7-2	TRBJ2-1	TGTGCCAGCAGCTTAGTTGGCGGGTACTACAATGAGCAGTTCTTC	CASSLVGGYYNEQFF
TRBD2	.	TRBV4-1	TRBJ2-3	TGCGCCAGCAGACCAACTAGCGGGAGAACAGATACGCAGTATTTT	CASRPTSGRTDTQYF
.	.	TRBV14	TRBJ2-7	TGTGCCAGCAGCCATACGTGGGGTAATTGGGACGAGCAGTACTTC	CASSHTWGNWDEQYF
TRBD2	.	TRBV7-9	TRBJ2-5	TGTGCCAGCAGCACCCTAGCGGGGGGACTAACCCAGTACTTC	CASSTLAGGLTQYF
.	.	TRBV30	TRBJ2-3	TGTGCCTGGAGTCAAAGAAGGGCAGATACGCAGTATTTT	CAWSQRRADTQYF
.	.	TRBV30	TRBJ1-1	TGTGCCTGGAGTGTACGGGCGGTGAACACTGAAGCTTTCTTT	CAWSVRAVNTEAFF
TRBD2	.	TRBV14	TRBJ2-1	TGTGCCAGCAGCCACCGCGGGAGGGCCAACAATGAGCAGTTCTTC	CASSHRGRANNEQFF
.	.	TRBV9	TRBJ2-7	TGTGCCAGCAGCGTAGGGGCGACAGGCTACGAGCAGTACTTC	CASSVGATGYEQYF
.	.	TRBV7-9	TRBJ1-1	TGTGCCAGCAGCTTAGCGCGAGGCAGCTTGGCCGAAGCTTTCTTT	CASSLARGSLAEAFF
.	.	TRBV19	TRBJ2-7	TGTGCCAGTAGTATCAACGGCGACTCCTACGAGCAGTACTTC	CASSINGDSYEQYF
.	.	TRBV7-9	TRBJ2-5	TGTGCCAGCAGCTTTCAGGCAGGGGACCCAAATCAGTACTTC	CASSFQAGDPNQYF
TRBD1	once	TRBV10-3	TRBJ2-5	TGTGCCATCAGTCCGGGACAGGGGGAGACCCAGTACTTC	CAISPGQGETQYF
.	.	TRBV2	TRBJ2-4	TGTGCCAGCAAGGGGGGAAGAGCCAAAAACATTCAGTACTTC	CASKGGRAKNIQYF
TRBD1	.	TRBV27	TRBJ2-7	TGTGCCAGCAGTTCACGGGACAGGGTTCCCTCCTACGAGCAGTACTTC	CASSSRDRVPSYEQYF
.	.	TRBV18	TRBJ2-2	TGTGCCAGCTCACCACCTGGGGAGTTCGCCACCGGGGAGCTGTTTTTT	CASSPPGEFATGELFF
.	.	TRBV5-4	TRBJ2-7	TGTGCCAGCAGCTTGGCCGGGTCAGTTCTCTACGAGCAGTACTTC	CASSLAGSVLYEQYF
TRBD1	.	TRBV4-1	TRBJ1-3	TGCGCCAGCAGCCTCCAGGACAGGGTTGGAAACACCATATATTTT	CASSLQDRVGNTIYF
TRBD2	.	TRBV6-5	TRBJ2-1	TGTGCCAGCAGGATCACTAGCGGGCGGAATGAGCAGTTCTTC	CASRITSGRNEQFF
.	.	TRBV28	TRBJ2-1	TGTGCCAGCAGTTTATTACGGGGAAATGAGCAGTTCTTC	CASSLLRGNEQFF
TRBD1	.	TRBV18	TRBJ2-3	TGTGCCAGCTCAAACAGGGGGAGAACCCCAGATACGCAGTATTTT	CASSNRGRTPDTQYF
.	.	TRBV11-2	TRBJ1-1	TGTGCCAGCAGCTTAGTCCCCGGGGCGGAAGAGAACACTGAAGCTTTCTTT	CASSLVPGAEENTEAFF
.	.	TRBV28	TRBJ2-2	TGTGCCAGTACCACACAGAGGGGGGAGCTGTTTTTT	CASTTQRGELFF
.	.	TRBV10-2	TRBJ2-3	TGCGCCAGCAGCCCTTCCTTGACTTCTCTCACAGATACGCAGTATTTT	CASSPSLTSLTDTQYF
TRBD2	.	TRBV30	TRBJ2-7	TGTGCCTGCCTTAGCGGGAGTTACGAGCAGTACTTC	CACLSGSYEQYF
.	.	TRBV6-1	TRBJ1-2	TGTGCCAGCAGTGAAGGGGTCGCAGGTGGCTACACCTTC	CASSEGVAGGYTF
.	.	TRBV27	TRBJ2-3	TGTGCCAGCAGTTCCCGACTAGAGCCAGATACGCAGTATTTT	CASSSRLEPDTQYF
.	.	TRBV5-4	TRBJ1-1	TGTGCCAGCAGCTTGGACCGGGCGGGGGGCACTGAAGCTTTCTTT	CASSLDRAGGTEAFF
.	.	TRBV28	TRBJ1-2	TGTGCCAGCAGTCCAGGGAATGGCTACACCTTC	CASSPGNGYTF
.	.	TRBV29-1	TRBJ1-1	TGCAGCGTTGGAGGGGGCACTGAAGCTTTCTTT	CSVGGGTEAFF
.	.	TRBV10-1	TRBJ2-7	TGCGCCAGCGGGACCAGCGGAGGGTGGAGCTCCTACGAGCAGTACTTC	CASGTSGGWSSYEQYF
.	.	TRBV7-6	TRBJ1-2	TGTGCCAGCAGCTTAGATCAGGGAAACTATGGCTACACCTTC	CASSLDQGNYGYTF
TRBD1	.	TRBV9	TRBJ2-3	TGTGCCAGCAGCGGCCGATTTCAGGGGACAGGGGATACGCAGTATTTT	CASSGRFQGTGDTQYF
.	.	TRBV9	TRBJ2-3	TGTGCCAGCAGCGTAGAGGGGAATCTCCCCTTCACAGATACGCAGTATTTT	CASSVEGNLPFTDTQYF
TRBD1	.	TRBV9	TRBJ2-7	TGTGCCAGCAGCCTGTCTACAGGGGAAGGCTACGAGCAGTACTTC	CASSLSTGEGYEQYF
.	.	TRBV13	TRBJ2-3	TGTGCCAGCAGCTCCAACGAAGCGGATACCGGCACAGATACGCAGTATTTT	CASSSNEADTGTDTQYF
.	.	TRBV4-2	TRBJ2-2	TGTGCCAGCAGCCCGGACTACCGCCGCCACGGGGAGCTGTTTTTT	CASSPDYRRHGELFF
TRBD1	.	TRBV6-6	TRBJ1-4	TGTGCCAGCAGTTACTCGACAGGGAGTTTAGAAAAACTGTTTTTT	CASSYSTGSLEKLFF
.	.	TRBV19	TRBJ2-7	TGTGCCAGTAGTATCTCCGGGACCCCCTCCTACGAGCAGTACTTC	CASSISGTPSYEQYF
.	.	TRBV5-1	TRBJ1-2	TGCGCCAGCCATCAGGGTACCGCTAACTATGGCTACACCTTC	CASHQGTANYGYTF
TRBD1	.	TRBV19	TRBJ1-1	TGTGCCAGTAGTATAGCGGGACAGGGGGACACTGAAGCTTTCTTT	CASSIAGQGDTEAFF
TRBD1	.	TRBV5-1	TRBJ1-2	TGCGCCAGCAGCTTAACATATGACAGGGGGTCCTATGGCTACACCTTC	CASSLTYDRGSYGYTF
TRBD2	.	TRBV7-8	TRBJ2-7	TGTGCCAGCAGCTCAGGGACTAGCGGTATCTACGAGCAGTACTTC	CASSSGTSGIYEQYF
TRBD2	.	TRBV6-5	TRBJ2-5	TGTGCCAGCAGCCCGCGGGAGGGCCAAGAGACCCAGTACTTC	CASSPREGQETQYF
TRBD1	.	TRBV6-5	TRBJ2-1	TGTGCCAGCAGTTACTCGGTTAAAACGGGACAGGAGTTCTTC	CASSYSVKTGQEFF
TRBD2	.	TRBV5-1	TRBJ2-2	TGCGCCAGCAGCCTAGGACTAGCGGGAGGGCCTAGGGCCGGGGAGCTGTTTTTT	CASSLGLAGGPRAGELFF
.	.	TRBV30	TRBJ1-3	TGTGCCTGGAGTGTAAGCAGGGTCCGCCACCCTGGAAACACCATATATTTT	CAWSVSRVRHPGNTIYF
.	few	TRBV5-1	TRBJ2-2	TGCGCCAGCAGCTTGGCCGGGACTCTGAATGGGGGGGAGCTGTTTTTT	CASSLAGTLNGGELFF
.	.	TRBV15	TRBJ1-4	TGTGCCACCAGTCTACGGGCAACTAATGAAAAACTGTTTTTT	CATSLRATNEKLFF
.	.	TRBV29-1	TRBJ2-1	TGCAGCGTTCATCCCACGGAGGGGCCCTACAATGAGCAGTTCTTC	CSVHPTEGPYNEQFF
TRBD1	.	TRBV5-1	TRBJ2-7	TGCGCCAGCAGCTATGATCCGGGACAGCCCTACGAGCAGTACTTC	CASSYDPGQPYEQYF
TRBD2	.	TRBV7-7	TRBJ2-7	TGTGCCAGCAGCGAGGGGGGGCCGGGAGGGAGCTCCTACGAGCAGTACTTC	CASSEGGPGGSSYEQYF
.	.	TRBV4-2	TRBJ2-7	TGTGCCAGCAGCCCCCCGGGACGGCTCTACGAGCAGTACTTC	CASSPPGRLYEQYF
.	once	TRBV20-1	TRBJ2-1	TGCAGTGCTAACAATGAGCAGTTCTTC	CSANNEQFF
.	.	TRBV5-6	TRBJ1-1	TGTGCCAGCAGCTTGTTCAGGGGCACTGAAGCTTTCTTT	CASSLFRGTEAFF
.	.	TRBV4-1	TRBJ1-5	TGCGCCAGCAGCCAAGAATGGAGGACGGGCAATCAGCCCCAGCATTTT	CASSQEWRTGNQPQHF